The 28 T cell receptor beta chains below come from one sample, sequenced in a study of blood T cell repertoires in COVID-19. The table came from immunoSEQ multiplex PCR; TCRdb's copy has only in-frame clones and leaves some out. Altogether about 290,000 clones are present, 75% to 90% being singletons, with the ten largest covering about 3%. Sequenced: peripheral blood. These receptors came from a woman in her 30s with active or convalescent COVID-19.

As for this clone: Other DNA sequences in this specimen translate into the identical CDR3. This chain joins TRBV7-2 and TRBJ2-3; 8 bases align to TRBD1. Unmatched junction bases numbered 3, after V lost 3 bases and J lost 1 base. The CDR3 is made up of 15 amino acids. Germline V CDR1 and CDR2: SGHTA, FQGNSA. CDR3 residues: CASSLQGAGTDTQYF. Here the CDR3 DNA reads TGTGCCAGCAGCTTGCAGGGGGCGGGCACAGATACGCAGTATTTT.

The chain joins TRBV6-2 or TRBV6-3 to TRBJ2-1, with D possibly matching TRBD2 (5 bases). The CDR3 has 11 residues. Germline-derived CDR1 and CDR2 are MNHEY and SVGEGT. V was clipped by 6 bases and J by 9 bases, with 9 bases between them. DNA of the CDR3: TGTGCCAGCAGCAATCGGGGTGAGCAGTTCTTC. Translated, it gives CASSNRGEQFF.

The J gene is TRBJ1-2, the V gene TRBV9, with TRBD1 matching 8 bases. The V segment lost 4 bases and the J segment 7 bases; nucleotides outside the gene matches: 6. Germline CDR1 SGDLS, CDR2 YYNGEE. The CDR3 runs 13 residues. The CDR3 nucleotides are TGTGCCAGCAGCACACAGGGGGTGAGTGGCTACACCTTC. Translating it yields CASSTQGVSGYTF. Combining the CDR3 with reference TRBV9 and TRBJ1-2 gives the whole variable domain DSGVTQTPKHLITATGQRVTLRCSPRSGDLSVYWYQQSLDQGLQFLIQYYNGEERAKGNILERFSAQQFPDLHSELNLSSLELGDSALYFCASSTQGVSGYTFGSGTRLTVV.

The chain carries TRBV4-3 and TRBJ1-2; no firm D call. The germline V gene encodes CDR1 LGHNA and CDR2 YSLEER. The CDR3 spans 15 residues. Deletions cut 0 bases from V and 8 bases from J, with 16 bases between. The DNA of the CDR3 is TGCGCCAGCAGCCAAGAGGGTACGGCCCCGGGGGGCTACACCTTC. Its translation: CASSQEGTAPGGYTF.

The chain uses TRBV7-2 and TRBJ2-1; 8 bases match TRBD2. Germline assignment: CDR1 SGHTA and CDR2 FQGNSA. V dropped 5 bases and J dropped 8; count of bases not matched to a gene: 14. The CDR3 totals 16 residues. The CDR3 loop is CASSPLWGSGAYEQFF. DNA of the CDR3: TGTGCCAGCAGCCCGCTCTGGGGTAGCGGGGCCTATGAGCAGTTCTTC.

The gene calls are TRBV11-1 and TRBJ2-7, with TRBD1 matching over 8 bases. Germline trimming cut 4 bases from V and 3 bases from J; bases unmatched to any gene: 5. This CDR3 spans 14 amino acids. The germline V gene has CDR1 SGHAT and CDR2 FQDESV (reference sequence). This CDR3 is CASSSDRGVYEQYF. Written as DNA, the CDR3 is TGTGCCAGCAGCTCTGACAGGGGAGTCTACGAGCAGTACTTC.

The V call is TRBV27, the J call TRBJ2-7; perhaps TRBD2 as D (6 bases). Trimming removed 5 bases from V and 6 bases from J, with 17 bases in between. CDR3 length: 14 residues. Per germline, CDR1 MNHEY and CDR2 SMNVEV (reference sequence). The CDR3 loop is CASSRDFFSGEQYF. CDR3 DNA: TGTGCCAGCAGTCGGGACTTCTTTTCGGGCGAGCAGTACTTC.

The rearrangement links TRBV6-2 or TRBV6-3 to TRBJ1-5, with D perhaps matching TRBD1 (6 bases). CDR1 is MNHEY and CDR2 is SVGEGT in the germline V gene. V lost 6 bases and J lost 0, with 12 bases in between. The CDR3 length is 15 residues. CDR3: CASSHQGISNQPQHF. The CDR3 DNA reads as TGTGCCAGCAGCCATCAGGGGATTAGCAATCAGCCCCAGCATTTT.

The CDR3 sequence is CPAPTREEKLFF. The CDR3 nucleotides read TGTCCGGCCCCAACGAGGGAAGAAAAACTGTTTTTT. The J gene is TRBJ1-4, the V gene TRBV6-6; no clear D. CDR3 length: 12 amino acids. Germline assignment: CDR1 MNHNY and CDR2 SVGAGI (reference sequence).

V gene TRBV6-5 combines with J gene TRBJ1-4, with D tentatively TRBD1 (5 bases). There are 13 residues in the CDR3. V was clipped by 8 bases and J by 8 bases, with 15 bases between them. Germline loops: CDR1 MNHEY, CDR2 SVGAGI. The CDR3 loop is CASARVGREKLFF. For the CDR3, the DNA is TGTGCCAGCGCCAGGGTAGGACGGGAAAAACTGTTTTTT.

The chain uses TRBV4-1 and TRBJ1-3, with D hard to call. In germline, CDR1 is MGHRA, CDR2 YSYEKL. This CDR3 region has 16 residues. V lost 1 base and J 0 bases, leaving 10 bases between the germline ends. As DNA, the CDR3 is TGCGCCAGCAGCCAAGGCCGCCAGGCCTCTGGAAACACCATATATTTT. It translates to CASSQGRQASGNTIYF.

CDR3 in amino acids: CASSPGQSDTQYF. As DNA, the CDR3 is TGTGCCAGCTCACCGGGACAGTCAGATACGCAGTATTTT. J is TRBJ2-3 and V is TRBV18, with 7 bases matching TRBD1. Germline assignment: CDR1 KGHSH and CDR2 LQKENI. CDR3 length: 13 amino acids. Trimming cost V 3 bases and J 4 bases; bases outside gene matches: 1.

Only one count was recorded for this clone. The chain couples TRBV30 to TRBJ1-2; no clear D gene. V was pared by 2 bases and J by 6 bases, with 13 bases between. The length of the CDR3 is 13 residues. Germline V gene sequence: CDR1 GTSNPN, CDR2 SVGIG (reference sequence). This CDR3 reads CAWSSRRYNGYTF. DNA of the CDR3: TGTGCCTGGAGTTCTAGGCGGTACAATGGCTACACCTTC.

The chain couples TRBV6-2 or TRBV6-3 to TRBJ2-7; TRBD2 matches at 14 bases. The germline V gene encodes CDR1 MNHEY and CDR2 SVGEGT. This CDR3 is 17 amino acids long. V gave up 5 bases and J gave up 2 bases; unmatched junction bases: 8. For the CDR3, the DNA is TGTGCCAGCAGTAGGCCGGGACTAGCGGGGGCGCCCTACGAGCAGTACTTC. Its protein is CASSRPGLAGAPYEQYF.

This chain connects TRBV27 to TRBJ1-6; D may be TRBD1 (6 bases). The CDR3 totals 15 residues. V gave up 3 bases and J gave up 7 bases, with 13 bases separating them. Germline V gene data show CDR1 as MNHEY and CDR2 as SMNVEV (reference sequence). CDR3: CASSFSGQKNSPLHF. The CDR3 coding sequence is TGTGCCAGCAGTTTTTCCGGACAGAAAAATTCACCCCTCCACTTT.

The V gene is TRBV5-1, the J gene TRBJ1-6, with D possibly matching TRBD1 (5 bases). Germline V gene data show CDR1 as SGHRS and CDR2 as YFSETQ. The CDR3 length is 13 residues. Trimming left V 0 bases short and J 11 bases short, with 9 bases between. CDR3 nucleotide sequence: TGCGCCAGCAGCTTGGAGAACAGGACACCCCTCCACTTT. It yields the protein CASSLENRTPLHF.

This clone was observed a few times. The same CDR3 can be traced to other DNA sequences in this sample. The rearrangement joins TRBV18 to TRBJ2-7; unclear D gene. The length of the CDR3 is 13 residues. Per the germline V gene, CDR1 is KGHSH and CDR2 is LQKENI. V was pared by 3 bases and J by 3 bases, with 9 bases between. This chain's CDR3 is CASSPTVVYEQYF. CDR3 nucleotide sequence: TGTGCCAGCTCACCTACGGTTGTCTACGAGCAGTACTTC. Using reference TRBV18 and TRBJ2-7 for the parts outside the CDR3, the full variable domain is NAGVMQNPRHLVRRRGQEARLRCSPMKGHSHVYWYRQLPEEGLKFMVYLQKENIIDESGMPKERFSAEFPKEGPSILRIQQVVRGDSAAYFCASSPTVVYEQYFGPGTRLTVT.

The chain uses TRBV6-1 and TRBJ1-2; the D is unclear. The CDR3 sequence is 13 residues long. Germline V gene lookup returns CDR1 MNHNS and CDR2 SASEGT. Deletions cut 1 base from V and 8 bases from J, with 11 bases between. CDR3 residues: CASSEDPVRGYTF. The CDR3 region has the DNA TGTGCCAGCAGTGAAGACCCGGTGAGAGGCTACACCTTC.

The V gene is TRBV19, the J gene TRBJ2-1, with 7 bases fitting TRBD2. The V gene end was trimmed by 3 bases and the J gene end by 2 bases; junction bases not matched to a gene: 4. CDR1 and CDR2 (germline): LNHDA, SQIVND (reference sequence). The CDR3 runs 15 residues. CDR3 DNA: TGTGCCAGTAGTATCGGGGAGGGTCCCTACAATGAGCAGTTCTTC. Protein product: CASSIGEGPYNEQFF.

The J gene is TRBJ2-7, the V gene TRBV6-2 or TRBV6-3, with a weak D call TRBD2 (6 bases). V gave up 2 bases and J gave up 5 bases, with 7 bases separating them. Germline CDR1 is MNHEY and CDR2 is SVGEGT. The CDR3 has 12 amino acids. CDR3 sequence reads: CASSYAGNEQYF. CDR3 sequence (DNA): TGTGCCAGCAGTTACGCGGGGAACGAGCAGTACTTC.

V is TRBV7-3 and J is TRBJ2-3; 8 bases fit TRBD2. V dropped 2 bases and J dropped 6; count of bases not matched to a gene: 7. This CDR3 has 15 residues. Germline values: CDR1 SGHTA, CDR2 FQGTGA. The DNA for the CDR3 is TGTGCCAGCAGCTTATACGGGGGGGCCTTGGATACGCAGTATTTT. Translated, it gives CASSLYGGALDTQYF.

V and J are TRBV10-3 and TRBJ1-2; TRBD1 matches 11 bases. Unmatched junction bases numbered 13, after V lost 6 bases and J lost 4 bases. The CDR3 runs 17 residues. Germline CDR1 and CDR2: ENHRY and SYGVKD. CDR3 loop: CAIRPHGDRGFGYGYTF. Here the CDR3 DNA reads TGTGCCATCAGACCCCATGGGGACAGGGGGTTTGGCTATGGCTACACCTTC.

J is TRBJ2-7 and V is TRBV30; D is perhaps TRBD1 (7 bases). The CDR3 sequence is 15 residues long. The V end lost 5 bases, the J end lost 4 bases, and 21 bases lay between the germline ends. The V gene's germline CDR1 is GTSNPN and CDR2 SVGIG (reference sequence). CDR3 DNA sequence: TGTGCCTGGTCTTCGCTTCGGACAGGACTATACGAGCAGTACTTC. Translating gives CAWSSLRTGLYEQYF.

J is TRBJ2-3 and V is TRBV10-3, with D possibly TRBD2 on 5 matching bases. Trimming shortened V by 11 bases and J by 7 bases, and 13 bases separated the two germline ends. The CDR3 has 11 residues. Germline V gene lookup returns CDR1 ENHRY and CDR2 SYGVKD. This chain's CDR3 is CAASGSNTQYF. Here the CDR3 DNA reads TGTGCCGCTTCGGGGTCGAATACGCAGTATTTT.

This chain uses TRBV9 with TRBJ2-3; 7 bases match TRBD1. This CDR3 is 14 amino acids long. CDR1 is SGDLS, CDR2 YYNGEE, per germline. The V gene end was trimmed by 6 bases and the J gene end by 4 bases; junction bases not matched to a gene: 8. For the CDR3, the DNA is TGTGCCAGCAACCTAGGGGGCAGGGCAGATACGCAGTATTTT. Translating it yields CASNLGGRADTQYF.

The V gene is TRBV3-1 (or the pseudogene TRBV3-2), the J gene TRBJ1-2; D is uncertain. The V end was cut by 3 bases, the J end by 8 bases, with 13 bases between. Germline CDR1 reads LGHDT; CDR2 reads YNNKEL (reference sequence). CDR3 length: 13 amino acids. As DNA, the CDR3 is TGTGCCAGCAGCCACCCTCCGCCAGGAGGCTACACCTTC. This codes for CASSHPPPGGYTF.

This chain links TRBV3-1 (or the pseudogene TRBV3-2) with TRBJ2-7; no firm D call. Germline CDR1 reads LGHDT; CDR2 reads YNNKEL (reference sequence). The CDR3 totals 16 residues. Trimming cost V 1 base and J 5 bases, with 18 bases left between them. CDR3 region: CASSQGTAGWLDEQYF. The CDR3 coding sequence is TGTGCCAGCAGCCAAGGAACAGCAGGTTGGTTGGACGAGCAGTACTTC.

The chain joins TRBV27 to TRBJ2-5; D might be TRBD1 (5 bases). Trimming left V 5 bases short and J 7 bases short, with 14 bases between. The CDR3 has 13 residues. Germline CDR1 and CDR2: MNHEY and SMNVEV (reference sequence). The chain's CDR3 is CASSPQAFGTQYF. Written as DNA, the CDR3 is TGTGCCAGCAGTCCACAGGCTTTCGGGACCCAGTACTTC.